The rows below give T cell receptor beta chains drawn from one sample of a study of blood T cell repertoires in COVID-19. Sequencing used immunoSEQ multiplex PCR; TCRdb keeps in-frame clones, though not all of them. The table records about 51,000 clones, about 86% of them present only once. The sample was peripheral blood. The source is a man aged 80 or over with active COVID-19. Each CDR3 is given with its conserved first and last residue. The D gene is left open where the match is weak. Expanded clones get a size class; other rows say once, few or many, or leave the size out.

size,D,V,J,DNA,CDR3
-,TRBD2,TRBV19,TRBJ2-1,TGTGCCAGTAGGGGGGGGGACGCAACCTACAATGAGCAGTTCTTC,CASRGGDATYNEQFF
-,TRBD2,TRBV5-1,TRBJ2-5,TGCGCCAGCAGCCCTGCAACGACTAGCGGCAAAGAGACCCAGTACTTC,CASSPATTSGKETQYF
-,TRBD2,TRBV5-5,TRBJ2-1,TGTGCCAGCAGCTTGGTGACTAGCGGGAATGAGCAGTTCTTC,CASSLVTSGNEQFF
-,TRBD1,TRBV5-1,TRBJ1-6,TGCGCCAGCACGGTCGGGACAGGGAATTCACCCCTCCACTTT,CASTVGTGNSPLHF
-,-,TRBV7-2,TRBJ2-3,TGTGCCAGCAGCTCCGGGGGTTTGCCAGATACGCAGTATTTT,CASSSGGLPDTQYF
once,TRBD1,TRBV7-3,TRBJ2-7,TGTGCCAGCAGCTCCCCTTCGGACAGGGGGCGGGAGCAGTACTTC,CASSSPSDRGREQYF
-,-,TRBV5-1,TRBJ2-3,TGCGCCAGCAGCTTGGATTCTGGGAGTGGTGCAGATACGCAGTATTTT,CASSLDSGSGADTQYF
few,-,TRBV28,TRBJ1-3,TGTGCCACCCGAGGGCTGTCTCTGGTTCGTCCTTCTGGAAACACCATATATTTT,CATRGLSLVRPSGNTIYF
-,TRBD1,TRBV18,TRBJ2-3,TGTGCCAGCTCACCGGGGACAGGGGGCGCCGATACGCAGTATTTT,CASSPGTGGADTQYF
-,TRBD1,TRBV7-9,TRBJ2-5,TGTGCCAGCATGAGGGACAGCGCTTCAGAGACCCAGTACTTC,CASMRDSASETQYF
-,-,TRBV11-2,TRBJ2-7,TGTGCCAGCAGCCCAGCTATCCGGGGAGGCACCTCCTACGAGCAGTACTTC,CASSPAIRGGTSYEQYF
few,TRBD1,TRBV19,TRBJ1-2,TGTGCCAGTAGTATAAAAGCTCGGACAGGGGGCTCTGGCTACACCTTC,CASSIKARTGGSGYTF
few,TRBD2,TRBV18,TRBJ2-7,TGTGCCAGCTCACCCTCCAGCGGGGGCTACGAGCAGTACTTC,CASSPSSGGYEQYF
-,TRBD2,TRBV18,TRBJ2-7,TGTGCCAGCTCACTTACTAGACTAGCGGACTCCTACGAGCAGTACTTC,CASSLTRLADSYEQYF
-,TRBD1,TRBV5-1,TRBJ2-5,TGCGCCAGCAGCGCCCGGGACAGGGGTCGGGAGACCCAGTACTTC,CASSARDRGRETQYF
-,TRBD2,TRBV7-2,TRBJ2-7,TGTGCCAGCAGCCCCGGGACTAGCGGGAAGTACGAGCAGTACTTC,CASSPGTSGKYEQYF